This TCR beta chain was identified in a study of shared clonotypes between healthy human individuals (TCRdb year 2020). Study-level background: A couple of women and a few men aged 18 to 49 years were included in the cohort. Per donor, leukapheresis produced somewhere between about 0.94 and 9.5 billion PBMCs. Different laboratories and diverse techniques were used to prepare libraries and sequence TCR repertoires, to increase sequencing depth and limit assay-specific biases. For each donor, three plates each were used for CD4 naive and CD4 memory, two plates were used for CD8 naive, and one plate was used for CD8 memory. Blood TCR repertoires of roughly five healthy adults were deeply sequenced to estimate repertoire size and the extent of clonotype sharing between individuals.

With regard to this clone: Its antigen target is currently unknown. No much larger clone exists at a distance of one base, and base qualities are not known.

Healthy HIV-negative adults with no recently reported acute infections or vaccinations were included as donors. Only Caucasian adults living in Nashville, Tennessee, USA were represented among the donors. CD4+ T cells were enriched through magnetic negative selection, after which naive cells were positively selected on CD45RA and the remaining negative fraction served as the memory subset. After blood collection by leukapheresis, PBMCs were isolated using Ficoll-Histopaque density gradient centrifugation and then cryopreserved in the vapor phase of liquid nitrogen. Analytical flow cytometry was used to check the purity and quantity of each magnetically sorted T cell population. Genomic DNA was isolated from every sorted fraction and measured by UV absorbance on a Nanodrop 2000c. TCR CDR3 regions were amplified from genomic DNA by multiplex PCR using the deep immunoSEQ assay. Extracted genomic DNA from each cell subset was distributed evenly across all wells of several immunoSEQ 96-well plates, and each plate was treated as a replicate. Each replicate PCR for sorted subsets received around 0.2 ug genomic DNA, equal to tens of thousands of T cell genomes. The purified libraries were quantified using a Qubit 3.0 fluorometer, sized with a Bioanalyzer 2100, and then quantified again using the KAPA Library Quantification kit. A separate single-read 150-cycle Illumina NextSeq 550 flow cell was used to sequence each immunoSEQ 96-well plate. As for how the authors treated the data: The immunoSEQ output contained only junctional sequences without quality scores, so filtering could not match that applied to full-length reads. To assign V/J genes and CDR3, sequences were annotated using PyIR, a Python wrapper for IgBLAST v1.9, with IMGT germline references. Reads were removed for weak V/J assignments (E-value above 1e-6), missing CDR3, stop codons, out-of-frame junctions, or ambiguous translated residues. A V3J clonotype was defined by an identical inferred V gene, J gene, and CDR3 amino acid sequence. To compute the percentage overlap between repertoires, the number of shared unique clonotypes was divided by the size of the smaller repertoire. Richness of each repertoire was evaluated using RTK rarefaction, the Chao1 estimator, and Recon v2.1 estimates of unobserved clonotypes. Generation probabilities for all TCRbeta clonotypes obtained by the gDNA method from a handful of donors were computed using OLGA. TCRdb re-hosts the immuneACCESS table, in-frame sequences only. Its copies lack some clones; in the studies checked, an unresolved V gene accounts for under half of them, and the cause for the rest is not known. The V and J calls and clone size come from that table; D and trimming were worked out from the DNA. A total of roughly 1.5 million clones appear in this sample, nearly 99% of them only once. The ten largest account for less than 0.55% of the sample.

Here is what the overall study found, with its caveats: Sampling was restricted to blood, and TCR repertoires in tissue are likely to differ from TCR repertoires in blood. Even with the large sequencing depth, rarefaction of the sorted-subset datasets indicated that sequencing was incomplete. Pairwise subsampling led to the expectation that sequencing depth would affect the degree of clonotype sharing among donors. When several donors were compared, the shared fraction of clonotypes was about 5% for naive CD4, approximately 3.3% for naive CD8, roughly 2.3% for memory CD4, and 0.35% to 0.4% for memory CD8. Higher generation probabilities were observed for clonotypes shared by all four sorted-subset donors than for non-shared clonotypes. Estimated clonotype richness was generally larger for naive than for memory subsets. The genetic and exposure-history diversity represented was limited by the small number of donors.

The germline V gene gives CDR1 as SGHAT and CDR2 as FQNNGV. Reading from cysteine to phenylalanine, the CDR3 counts 13 amino acids. Here the CDR3 DNA is all that survives: 39 bases in frame from base 1. The junction carries 13 bases between V and J, which are trimmed by 6 bases and 6 bases respectively. What was sequenced was naive CD4+ T cells sorted from blood. Reading the label with the study, this specimen's cell subset or site is: CD45RA+ positively selected. The TCR sequence derives from a man aged 25-45 years in good health. The V gene is TRBV11-2 and the J gene is TRBJ2-3; the D gene cannot be resolved reliably. The CDR3 sequence is CASSPLTLDTQYF. Read as DNA, the sequence is TGTGCCAGCAGTCCCTTAACGTTGGATACGCAGTATTTT.